Each of the 5 T cell receptor beta chains below was sequenced from the same sample in a study of human versus mouse CDR3 diversity and MHC coevolution. TCRdb's copy holds only in-frame clones and misses some; the assay was immunoSEQ multiplex PCR. The repertoire holds fewer than 80,000 clones, with approximately 90% as singletons. The sequenced material came from naive CD4+ T cells from blood. Subset specified: CD45RO-negative CD62L-positive naive CD4 T cells. The receptor set was obtained from a person aged 25 to 69 in good health.

The chain combines TRBV18 with TRBJ2-1; D is possibly TRBD2 (6 bases). Germline CDR1 reads KGHSH; CDR2 reads LQKENI. Trimming removed 4 bases from V and 0 bases from J, with 13 bases in between. CDR3 size: 16 residues. The CDR3 nucleotides are TGTGCCAGCTCACTAAACAGGCGGGGCTCCTACAATGAGCAGTTCTTC. Protein: CASSLNRRGSYNEQFF.

This clone was observed once. The J gene is TRBJ1-2, the V gene TRBV10-1, with D tentatively TRBD1 (6 bases). The germline CDR1 and CDR2 sequences are WNHNN and SYGVQD (reference sequence). V gave up 0 bases and J gave up 8 bases, with 10 bases separating them. The CDR3 consists of 13 residues. The CDR3 nucleotides read TGCGCCAGCAGTGAGTCGGGCAGGGGAGGCTACACCTTC. This encodes CASSESGRGGYTF.

The chain has TRBV11-2 and TRBJ2-3; D is undetermined. The CDR3 length is 14 residues. Germline V gives CDR1 SGHAT, CDR2 FQNNGV. The germline V and J ends were trimmed by 2 bases and 2 bases, with 8 bases remaining between them. The CDR3 DNA follows: TGTGCCAGCAGCTTAAAACAGCTCACAGATACGCAGTATTTT. Encoded protein: CASSLKQLTDTQYF.

This clone occurred once. V gene TRBV28 combines with J gene TRBJ2-1; D gene uncertain. V was pared by 5 bases and J by 4 bases, with 3 bases between. Per the germline V gene, CDR1 is MDHEN and CDR2 is SYDVKM. The CDR3 spans 11 residues. DNA of the CDR3: TGTGCCAGCAGTCAATACAATGAGCAGTTCTTC. It encodes CASSQYNEQFF.

V gene TRBV23-1 combines with J gene TRBJ2-7; weak D call: TRBD1 (6 bases). TRBV23-1 is known as an ORF, though its function is uncertain. V dropped 11 bases and J dropped 1 base, with 12 bases sitting between them. The CDR3 totals 12 residues. For the CDR3, the DNA is TGCGCCCCCCCCAGGGGTTCCTACGAGCAGTACTTC. It codes for CAPPRGSYEQYF.